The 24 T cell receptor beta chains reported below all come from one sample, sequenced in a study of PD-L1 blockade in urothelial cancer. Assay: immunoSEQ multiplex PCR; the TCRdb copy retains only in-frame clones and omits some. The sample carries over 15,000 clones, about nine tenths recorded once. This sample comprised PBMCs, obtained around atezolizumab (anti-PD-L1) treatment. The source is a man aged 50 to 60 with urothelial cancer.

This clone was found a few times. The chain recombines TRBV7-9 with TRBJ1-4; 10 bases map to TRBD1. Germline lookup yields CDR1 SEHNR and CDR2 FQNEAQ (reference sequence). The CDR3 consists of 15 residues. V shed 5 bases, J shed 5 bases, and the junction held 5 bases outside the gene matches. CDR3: CASSRSTGGNEKLFF. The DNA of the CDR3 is TGTGCCAGCAGCAGGTCGACAGGGGGCAATGAAAAACTGTTTTTT.

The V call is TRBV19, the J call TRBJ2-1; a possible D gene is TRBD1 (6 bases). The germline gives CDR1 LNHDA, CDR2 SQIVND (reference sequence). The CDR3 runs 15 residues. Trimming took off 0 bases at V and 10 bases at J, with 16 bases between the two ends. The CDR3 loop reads CASSIDGGQPPEQFF. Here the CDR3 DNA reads TGTGCCAGTAGTATAGATGGGGGCCAGCCCCCCGAGCAGTTCTTC.

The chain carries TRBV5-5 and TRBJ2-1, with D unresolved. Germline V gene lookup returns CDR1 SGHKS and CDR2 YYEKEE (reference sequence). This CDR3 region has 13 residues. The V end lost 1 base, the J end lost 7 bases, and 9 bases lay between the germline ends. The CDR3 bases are TGTGCCAGCAGCTTGCTGTCTGTTAATGAGCAGTTCTTC. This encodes CASSLLSVNEQFF.

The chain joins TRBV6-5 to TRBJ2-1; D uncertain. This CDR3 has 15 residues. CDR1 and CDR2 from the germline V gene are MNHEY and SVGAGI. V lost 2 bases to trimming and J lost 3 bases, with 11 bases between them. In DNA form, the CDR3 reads TGTGCCAGCAGTTACGCGGAAATAGGCTACAATGAGCAGTTCTTC. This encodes CASSYAEIGYNEQFF.

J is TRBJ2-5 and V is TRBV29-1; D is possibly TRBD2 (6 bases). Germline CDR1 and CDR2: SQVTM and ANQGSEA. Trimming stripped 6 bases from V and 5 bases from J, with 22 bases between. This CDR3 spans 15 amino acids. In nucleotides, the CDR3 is TGCAGCGTGGAGGGGCTGCAGGCGGGGCGGGAGACCCAGTACTTC. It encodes CSVEGLQAGRETQYF.

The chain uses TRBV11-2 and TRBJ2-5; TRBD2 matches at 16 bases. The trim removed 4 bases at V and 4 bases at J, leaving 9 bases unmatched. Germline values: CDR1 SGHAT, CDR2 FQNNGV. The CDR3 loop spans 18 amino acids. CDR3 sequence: CASSSTGTSGRAGETQYF. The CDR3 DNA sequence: TGTGCCAGCAGCTCCACCGGGACTAGCGGGAGGGCCGGAGAGACCCAGTACTTC. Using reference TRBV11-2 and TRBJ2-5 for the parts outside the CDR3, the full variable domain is EAGVAQSPRYKIIEKRQSVAFWCNPISGHATLYWYQQILGQGPKLLIQFQNNGVVDDSQLPKDRFSAERLKGVDSTLKIQPAKLEDSAVYLCASSSTGTSGRAGETQYFGPGTRLLVL.

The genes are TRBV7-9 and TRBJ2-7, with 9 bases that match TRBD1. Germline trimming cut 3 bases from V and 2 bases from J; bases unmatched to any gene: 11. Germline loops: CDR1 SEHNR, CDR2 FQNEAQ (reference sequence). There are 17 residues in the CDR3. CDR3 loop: CASSFFGLGQGTYEQYF. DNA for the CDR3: TGTGCCAGCAGCTTCTTTGGTTTGGGACAGGGCACCTACGAGCAGTACTTC.

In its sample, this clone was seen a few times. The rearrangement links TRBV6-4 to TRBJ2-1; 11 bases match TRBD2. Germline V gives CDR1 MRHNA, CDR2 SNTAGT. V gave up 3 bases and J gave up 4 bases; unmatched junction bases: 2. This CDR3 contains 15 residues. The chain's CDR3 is CASSETSGEYNEQFF. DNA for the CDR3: TGTGCCAGCAGTGAGACTAGCGGGGAGTACAATGAGCAGTTCTTC.

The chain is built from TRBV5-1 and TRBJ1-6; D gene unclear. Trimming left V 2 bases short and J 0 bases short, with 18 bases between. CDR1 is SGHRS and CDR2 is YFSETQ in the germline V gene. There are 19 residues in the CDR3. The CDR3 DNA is TGCGCCAGCAGCTTTAGAGGGCTGGAACTTAGCTCCTATAATTCACCCCTCCACTTT. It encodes CASSFRGLELSSYNSPLHF.

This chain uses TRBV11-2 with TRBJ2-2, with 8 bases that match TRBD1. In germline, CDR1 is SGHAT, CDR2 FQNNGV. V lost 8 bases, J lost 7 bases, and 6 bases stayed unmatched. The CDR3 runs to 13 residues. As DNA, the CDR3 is TGTGCCAGCCTACAGGGGGACGGCGGGGAGCTGTTTTTT. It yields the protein CASLQGDGGELFF.

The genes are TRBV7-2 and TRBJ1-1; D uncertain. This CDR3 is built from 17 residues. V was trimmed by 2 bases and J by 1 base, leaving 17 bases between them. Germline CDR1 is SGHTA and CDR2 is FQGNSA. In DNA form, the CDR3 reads TGTGCCAGCAGCTTAAGGCAGGCTGCAGCAAGGAACACTGAAGCTTTCTTT. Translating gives CASSLRQAAARNTEAFF.

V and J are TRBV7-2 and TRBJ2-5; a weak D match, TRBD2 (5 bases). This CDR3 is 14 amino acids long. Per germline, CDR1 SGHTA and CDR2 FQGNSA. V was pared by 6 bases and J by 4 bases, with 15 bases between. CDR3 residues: CASSQQFSGETQYF. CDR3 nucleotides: TGTGCCAGCAGTCAACAATTCAGCGGAGAGACCCAGTACTTC.

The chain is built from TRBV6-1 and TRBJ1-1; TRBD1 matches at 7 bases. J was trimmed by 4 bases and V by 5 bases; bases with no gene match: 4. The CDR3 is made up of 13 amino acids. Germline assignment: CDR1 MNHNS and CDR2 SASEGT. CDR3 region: CASSHNRGTEAFF. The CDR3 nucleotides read TGTGCCAGCAGTCACAACAGGGGCACTGAAGCTTTCTTT.

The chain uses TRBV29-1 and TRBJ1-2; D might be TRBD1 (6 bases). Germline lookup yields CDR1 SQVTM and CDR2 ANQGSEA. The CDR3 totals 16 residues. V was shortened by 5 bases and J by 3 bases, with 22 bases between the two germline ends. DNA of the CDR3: TGCAGCGTTAATAGACTGGGGGCCAGGGGTGACTATGGCTACACCTTC. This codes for CSVNRLGARGDYGYTF.

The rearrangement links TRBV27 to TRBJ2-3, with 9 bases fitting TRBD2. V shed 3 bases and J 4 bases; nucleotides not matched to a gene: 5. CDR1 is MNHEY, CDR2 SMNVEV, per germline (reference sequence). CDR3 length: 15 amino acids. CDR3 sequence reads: CASSFVAGGADTQYF. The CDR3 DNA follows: TGTGCCAGCAGTTTTGTCGCGGGAGGGGCAGATACGCAGTATTTT.

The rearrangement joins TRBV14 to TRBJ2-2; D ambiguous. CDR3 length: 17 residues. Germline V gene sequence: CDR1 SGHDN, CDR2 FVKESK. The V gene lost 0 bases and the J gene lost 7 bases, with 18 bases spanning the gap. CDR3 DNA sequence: TGTGCCAGCAGCCAAGAAATAGGAGCCTTAAATAGCGGGGAGCTGTTTTTT. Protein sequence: CASSQEIGALNSGELFF. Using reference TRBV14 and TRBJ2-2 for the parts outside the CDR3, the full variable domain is EAGVTQFPSHSVIEKGQTVTLRCDPISGHDNLYWYRRVMGKEIKFLLHFVKESKQDESGMPNNRFLAERTGGTYSTLKVQPAELEDSGVYFCASSQEIGALNSGELFFGEGSRLTVL.

Here the CDR3 reads CASSMVQDGYTF. DNA of the CDR3: TGTGCCAGTAGTATGGTACAAGATGGCTACACCTTC. J is TRBJ1-2 and V is TRBV19; D gene ambiguous. CDR1 is LNHDA and CDR2 is SQIVND in the germline V gene (reference sequence). The V end was cut by 3 bases, the J end by 6 bases, with 8 bases between. The CDR3 sequence is 12 residues long.

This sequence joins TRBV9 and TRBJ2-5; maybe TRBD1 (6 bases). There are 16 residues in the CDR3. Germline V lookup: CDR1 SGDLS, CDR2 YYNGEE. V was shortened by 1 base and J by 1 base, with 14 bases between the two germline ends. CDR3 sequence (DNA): TGTGCCAGCAGCGTAAGGCAGGGGTTACCCCAAGAGACCCAGTACTTC. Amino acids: CASSVRQGLPQETQYF.

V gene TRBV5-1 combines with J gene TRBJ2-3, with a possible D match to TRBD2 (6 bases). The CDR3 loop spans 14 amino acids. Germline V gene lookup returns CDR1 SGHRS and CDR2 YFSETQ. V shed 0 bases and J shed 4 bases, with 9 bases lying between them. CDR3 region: CASSLGRAADTQYF. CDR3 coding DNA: TGCGCCAGCAGCTTGGGGAGGGCTGCAGATACGCAGTATTTT.

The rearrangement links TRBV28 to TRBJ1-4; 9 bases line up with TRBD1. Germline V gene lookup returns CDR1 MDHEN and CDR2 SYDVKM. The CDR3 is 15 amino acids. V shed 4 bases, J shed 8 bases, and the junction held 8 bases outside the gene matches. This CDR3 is CASSSPPGQGEKLFF. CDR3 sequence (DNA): TGTGCCAGCAGTTCACCCCCGGGACAGGGAGAAAAACTGTTTTTT.

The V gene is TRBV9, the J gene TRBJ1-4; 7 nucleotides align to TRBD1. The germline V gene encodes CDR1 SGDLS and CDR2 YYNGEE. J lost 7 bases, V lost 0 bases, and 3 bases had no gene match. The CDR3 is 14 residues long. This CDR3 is CASSVEGGSEKLFF. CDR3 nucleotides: TGTGCCAGCAGCGTAGAAGGGGGCAGTGAAAAACTGTTTTTT. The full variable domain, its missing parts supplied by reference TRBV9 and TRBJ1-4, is DSGVTQTPKHLITATGQRVTLRCSPRSGDLSVYWYQQSLDQGLQFLIQYYNGEERAKGNILERFSAQQFPDLHSELNLSSLELGDSALYFCASSVEGGSEKLFFGSGTQLSVL.

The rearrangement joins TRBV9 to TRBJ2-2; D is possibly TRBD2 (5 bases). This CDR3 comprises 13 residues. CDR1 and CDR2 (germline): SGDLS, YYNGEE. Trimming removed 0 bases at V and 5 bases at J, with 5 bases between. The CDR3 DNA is TGTGCCAGCAGCGTAGGAGGGACCGGGGAGCTGTTTTTT. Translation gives CASSVGGTGELFF.

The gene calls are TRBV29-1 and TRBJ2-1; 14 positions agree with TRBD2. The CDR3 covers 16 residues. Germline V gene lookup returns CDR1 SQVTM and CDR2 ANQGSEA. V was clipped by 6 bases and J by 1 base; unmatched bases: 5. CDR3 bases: TGCAGCGTAGCTGGGACTAGCGGGAGTTCCTACAATGAGCAGTTCTTC. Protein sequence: CSVAGTSGSSYNEQFF.

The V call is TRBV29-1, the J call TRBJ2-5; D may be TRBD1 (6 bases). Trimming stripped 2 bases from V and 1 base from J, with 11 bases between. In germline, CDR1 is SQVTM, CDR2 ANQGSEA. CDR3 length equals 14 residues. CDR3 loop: CSVEKQGSQETQYF. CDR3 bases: TGCAGCGTTGAAAAACAGGGCTCCCAAGAGACCCAGTACTTC.